Each of the 26 T cell receptor beta chains below was sequenced from the same sample in a study of CD4+ T cells in melanoma. The table came from immunoSEQ multiplex PCR; TCRdb's copy has only in-frame clones and leaves some out. The sample gives about 9,600 clones, around 79% of which show up once; around 22% is in the top ten. The sample was cells from a culture (not recorded whether cultured in vitro). These receptors were obtained from a human donor with melanoma.

This clone was seen a handful of times. The genes are TRBV27 and TRBJ2-3; 7 bases match TRBD2. Germline V gene lookup returns CDR1 MNHEY and CDR2 SMNVEV (reference sequence). Losses at the gene ends were 8 bases for V and 2 bases for J; bases not matched to a gene: 7. The CDR3 contains 14 residues. This CDR3 reads CASSWGGPTDTQYF. CDR3 nucleotides: TGTGCCAGCTCATGGGGGGGACCCACAGATACGCAGTATTTT.

This chain links TRBV7-3 with TRBJ2-6; 8 nucleotides match TRBD1. Germline lookup yields CDR1 SGHTA and CDR2 FQGTGA. This CDR3 comprises 18 residues. V was clipped by 6 bases and J by 4 bases; unmatched bases: 14. In DNA, the CDR3 is TGTGCCAGCAGTCCGGACAGGGATCTTTCGGGAGGGGCCAACGTCCTGACTTTC. Its protein product is CASSPDRDLSGGANVLTF.

This chain links TRBV30 with TRBJ2-3, with a possible D match to TRBD1 (6 bases). V was trimmed by 3 bases and J by 3 bases, leaving 16 bases between them. The V gene's germline CDR1 is GTSNPN and CDR2 SVGIG (reference sequence). This CDR3 region has 15 residues. CDR3: CAWRFIRQETDTQYF. The CDR3 nucleotides read TGTGCCTGGAGGTTTATAAGACAGGAGACAGATACGCAGTATTTT.

The CDR3: CASSFDSALSYEQYF. The CDR3 nucleotides are TGTGCCAGCAGCTTCGACAGTGCCCTTTCCTACGAGCAGTACTTC. The chain joins TRBV5-5 to TRBJ2-7; D is perhaps TRBD1 (5 bases). Germline CDR1 reads SGHKS; CDR2 reads YYEKEE (reference sequence). The CDR3 runs to 15 residues. Trimming removed 2 bases from V and 1 base from J, with 13 bases in between. Looking up the rest from reference TRBV5-5 and TRBJ2-7 gives the full variable domain: DAGVTQSPTHLIKTRGQQVTLRCSPISGHKSVSWYQQVLGQGPQFIFQYYEKEERGRGNFPDRFSARQFPNYSSELNVNALLLGDSALYLCASSFDSALSYEQYFGPGTRLTVT.

V usage is TRBV19 and J usage is TRBJ2-2; tentative D call: TRBD1 (5 bases). V was trimmed by 8 bases and J by 1 base, leaving 8 bases between them. The length of the CDR3 is 13 residues. The germline V gene encodes CDR1 LNHDA and CDR2 SQIVND (reference sequence). The CDR3 DNA reads as TGTGCCAGTGGGGCCCTGAACACCGGGGAGCTGTTTTTT. Encoded protein: CASGALNTGELFF. The full variable domain, its missing parts supplied by reference TRBV19 and TRBJ2-2, is DGGITQSPKYLFRKEGQNVTLSCEQNLNHDAMYWYRQDPGQGLRLIYYSQIVNDFQKGDIAEGYSVSREKKESFPLTVTSAQKNPTAFYLCASGALNTGELFFGEGSRLTVL.

This rearrangement joins TRBV6-5 to TRBJ1-4; tentative D call: TRBD1 (5 bases). Between the trimmed V and J ends, which lost 7 bases and 6 bases, there was a span of 18 bases. This CDR3 is built from 15 residues. Germline V lookup: CDR1 MNHEY, CDR2 SVGAGI. For the CDR3, the DNA is TGTGCCAGCACCCCGAGGCGGGGCGGATATGAAAAACTGTTTTTT. Its protein is CASTPRRGGYEKLFF.

This clone was recorded a few times. V usage is TRBV29-1 and J usage is TRBJ1-2; 8 bases line up with TRBD1. The CDR3 length is 11 residues. The V and J ends lost 5 bases and 7 bases, in that order; junction bases with no gene match: 3. The germline V gene has CDR1 SQVTM and CDR2 ANQGSEA. CDR3 coding DNA: TGCAGCGTTCAGGGGGCCGCTGGCTACACCTTC. It yields the protein CSVQGAAGYTF.

V and J are TRBV30 and TRBJ1-1, with D perhaps matching TRBD1 (5 bases). The CDR3 is 15 residues long. Looked up from germline, CDR1 is GTSNPN and CDR2 is SVGIG (reference sequence). Between the trimmed V and J ends, which lost 0 bases and 6 bases, there was a span of 17 bases. The CDR3: CAWSVVGRGPSEAFF. In DNA, the CDR3 is TGTGCCTGGAGTGTTGTGGGGCGAGGTCCTTCTGAAGCTTTCTTT.

The rearrangement links TRBV19 to TRBJ1-1, with D maybe TRBD1 (6 bases). Germline CDR1 is LNHDA and CDR2 is SQIVND (reference sequence). V shed 6 bases and J shed 0 bases, with 8 bases lying between them. The CDR3 contains 13 residues. CDR3 amino acids: CASRGGLNTEAFF. The CDR3 DNA is TGTGCCAGTAGGGGGGGCCTGAACACTGAAGCTTTCTTT.

The rearrangement links TRBV11-2 to TRBJ2-3, with 7 bases fitting TRBD2. The CDR3 length is 16 residues. The V and J ends lost 1 base and 8 bases, in that order; junction bases with no gene match: 12. Per the germline V gene, CDR1 is SGHAT and CDR2 is FQNNGV. DNA for the CDR3: TGTGCCAGCAGCTTAGGGCCCAGCGGGGTAGCTGCTACGCAGTATTTT. Its protein product is CASSLGPSGVAATQYF.

This clone was counted a few times. The chain employs TRBV18 and TRBJ1-5, with D possibly being TRBD1 (6 bases). This CDR3 has 14 amino acids. Trimming took 6 bases from V and 9 from J, leaving 18 bases between them. The germline gives CDR1 KGHSH, CDR2 LQKENI. The chain's CDR3 is CASSLLQGVGPQHF. In nucleotides, the CDR3 is TGTGCCAGCTCTCTACTACAGGGAGTTGGGCCCCAGCATTTT. Based on the CDR3 plus reference TRBV18 and TRBJ1-5, the full variable domain is NAGVMQNPRHLVRRRGQEARLRCSPMKGHSHVYWYRQLPEEGLKFMVYLQKENIIDESGMPKERFSAEFPKEGPSILRIQQVVRGDSAAYFCASSLLQGVGPQHFGDGTRLSIL.

The rearrangement links TRBV4-2 to TRBJ2-2, with D maybe TRBD2 (6 bases). This CDR3 spans 13 amino acids. V was shortened by 11 bases and J by 6 bases, with 16 bases between the two germline ends. Germline CDR1 and CDR2: LGHNA and YNFKEQ. CDR3 in amino acids: CARGYPAPGELFF. DNA for the CDR3: TGTGCCCGGGGGTACCCGGCGCCCGGGGAGCTGTTTTTT.

The CDR3 reads CAWSGRQGDSPLHF. The CDR3 nucleotides read TGTGCCTGGAGTGGGAGACAGGGCGATTCACCCCTCCACTTT. The gene calls are TRBV30 and TRBJ1-6; 7 nucleotides match TRBD1. V dropped 1 base and J dropped 8; count of bases not matched to a gene: 5. CDR3 length: 14 amino acids. Per the germline V gene, CDR1 is GTSNPN and CDR2 is SVGIG (reference sequence).

The gene calls are TRBV6-5 and TRBJ1-1; 10 positions agree with TRBD1. V gave up 3 bases and J gave up 4 bases; unmatched junction bases: 5. CDR1 and CDR2 from the germline V gene are MNHEY and SVGAGI. This CDR3 has 15 residues. CDR3 nucleotides: TGTGCCAGCAGTTATGGGACAGGGGAGGGCACTGAAGCTTTCTTT. Its protein product is CASSYGTGEGTEAFF.

The table lists this clone with a few counts. This sequence joins TRBV5-1 and TRBJ1-3; D gene unclear. Trimming pared 1 base from V and 0 bases from J, leaving 14 bases between. Per the germline V gene, CDR1 is SGHRS and CDR2 is YFSETQ. The CDR3 loop spans 17 amino acids. CDR3 residues: CASSLQPDLTSGNTIYF. Here the CDR3 DNA reads TGCGCCAGCAGCTTGCAACCAGACCTTACCTCTGGAAACACCATATATTTT.

This clone was found a few times. The rearrangement links TRBV9 to TRBJ2-6; the D is unclear. The CDR3 sequence is 16 residues long. Trimming removed 0 bases at V and 0 bases at J, with 7 bases between. Germline V lookup: CDR1 SGDLS, CDR2 YYNGEE. The CDR3: CASSVGRASGANVLTF. The CDR3 region has the DNA TGTGCCAGCAGCGTAGGACGGGCCTCTGGGGCCAACGTCCTGACTTTC.

On this clone itself: One end of the junction does not line up with germline, which may come from a read error. The CDR3 here is CASSVGTGKHTEAFF. CDR3 in DNA: TGTGCCAGCAGCGTAGGGACAGGGAAACACACTGAAGCTTTCTTT. The chain carries TRBV13 and TRBJ1-1, with TRBD1 identical over 9 bases. The CDR3 length is 15 residues. CDR1 and CDR2 from the germline V gene are PRHDT and FYEKMQ (reference sequence). Drawing the rest from reference TRBV13 and TRBJ1-1, the complete variable domain is AAGVIQSPRHLIKEKRETATLKCYPIPRHDTVYWYQQGPGQDPQFLISFYEKMQSDKGSIPDRFSAQQFSDYHSELNMSSLELGDSALYFCASSVGTGKHTEAFFGQGTRLTVV.

The chain combines TRBV12-3 or TRBV12-4 with TRBJ2-3, with D uncertain. The CDR3 extends over 13 amino acids. Trimming pared 6 bases from V and 0 bases from J, leaving 7 bases between. The CDR3 loop is CASRQVSTDTQYF. In nucleotides, the CDR3 is TGTGCCAGCAGACAAGTAAGCACAGATACGCAGTATTTT.

This clone has a handful of counts. The rearrangement joins TRBV5-1 to TRBJ1-4; D gene unclear. Trimming cost V 4 bases and J 7 bases, with 17 bases left between them. The CDR3 sequence is 15 residues long. Germline V gives CDR1 SGHRS, CDR2 YFSETQ. For the CDR3, the DNA is TGCGCCAGCAGCCCCTGGGCAACTCCGGCTGAAAAACTGTTTTTT. It codes for CASSPWATPAEKLFF.

This clone was detected a few times. This chain connects TRBV6-1 to TRBJ1-2, with D maybe TRBD1 (5 bases). The V end was cut by 3 bases, the J end by 4 bases, with 12 bases between. Germline values: CDR1 MNHNS, CDR2 SASEGT. CDR3 length: 14 residues. The CDR3 DNA reads TGTGCCAGCAGTGAGGGGACGGGACTCTATGGCTACACCTTC. It is translated as CASSEGTGLYGYTF.

CDR3 sequence reads: CASSLGDGAIYGYTF. The CDR3 DNA reads as TGTGCCAGCAGCTTGGGGGACGGAGCCATCTATGGCTACACCTTC. The rearrangement uses TRBV5-5 and TRBJ1-2; D possibly corresponds to TRBD1 (5 bases). Trimming took 0 bases from V and 4 from J, leaving 13 bases between them. The CDR3 sequence is 15 residues long. Germline V lookup: CDR1 SGHKS, CDR2 YYEKEE (reference sequence).

This clone has more than one count but fewer than ten. The chain recombines TRBV6-5 with TRBJ2-7; D might be TRBD1 (6 bases). V lost 6 bases, J lost 2 bases, and 14 bases lay in between. The CDR3 loop spans 14 amino acids. The germline CDR1 and CDR2 sequences are MNHEY and SVGAGI. The DNA for the CDR3 is TGTGCCAGCAGCCAGGGGATTGAAGCCTACGAGCAGTACTTC. It specifies CASSQGIEAYEQYF.

V and J are TRBV7-2 and TRBJ1-6; 9 nucleotides agree with TRBD1. Germline lookup yields CDR1 SGHTA and CDR2 FQGNSA. V trimming: 5 bases; J trimming: 7 bases; junction bases outside the gene matches: 6. This CDR3 comprises 15 residues. DNA for the CDR3: TGTGCCAGCAGCCCCCGACAGGGGGGAAATTCACCCCTCCACTTT. It is translated as CASSPRQGGNSPLHF.

The J gene is TRBJ2-5, the V gene TRBV5-1; D is undetermined. CDR3 length: 18 amino acids. Germline CDR1 and CDR2: SGHRS and YFSETQ. V was pared by 0 bases and J by 5 bases, with 23 bases between. The CDR3 protein is CASSLGPLVRRALETQYF. The DNA for the CDR3 is TGCGCCAGCAGCTTGGGACCCTTGGTAAGACGTGCTTTGGAGACCCAGTACTTC.

J is TRBJ2-1 and V is TRBV5-1; unclear D gene. Germline values: CDR1 SGHRS, CDR2 YFSETQ. The CDR3 is 13 residues long. V lost 1 base and J lost 10, with 12 bases in between. The CDR3 DNA is TGCGCCAGCAGCTTGTCCGGAGCTGGCGAGCAGTTCTTC. This codes for CASSLSGAGEQFF.

V and J are TRBV7-9 and TRBJ1-1; D possibly corresponds to TRBD1 (5 bases). Trimming stripped 5 bases from V and 7 bases from J, with 20 bases between. The CDR3 loop spans 15 amino acids. Germline CDR1 SEHNR, CDR2 FQNEAQ (reference sequence). DNA of the CDR3: TGTGCCAGCAGCCCCGGGGGTTTTTGGGGGGTTGAAGCTTTCTTT. It yields the protein CASSPGGFWGVEAFF. Full variable domain (remainder filled in from reference TRBV7-9 and TRBJ1-1): DTGVSQNPRHKITKRGQNVTFRCDPISEHNRLYWYRQTLGQGPEFLTYFQNEAQLEKSRLLSDRFSAERPKGSFSTLEIQRTEQGDSAMYLCASSPGGFWGVEAFFGQGTRLTVV.